This TCR beta chain was obtained from a study of neurological immune-mediated disorders. This CDR3 has 15 amino acids. Deletions cut 0 bases from V and 7 bases from J, with 12 bases between. Per the germline V gene, CDR1 is MGHRA and CDR2 is YSYEKL. TCRdb re-derived calls from the 5' RACE reads in MiXCR, one entry per CDR3 protein. In the table there are approximately 50,000 distinct CDR3 sequences, about 9.4% of which are singletons. The specimen was PBMCs. This TCR derives from a man in his 70s with HTLV-1-associated myelopathy (HAM/TSP). The V gene is TRBV4-1, the J gene TRBJ1-4, with a tentative D call TRBD1 (6 bases). CDR3 loop: CASSQEGRGSEKLFF. For the CDR3, the DNA is TGCGCCAGCAGCCAAGAAGGCAGGGGAAGTGAAAAACTGTTTTTT.